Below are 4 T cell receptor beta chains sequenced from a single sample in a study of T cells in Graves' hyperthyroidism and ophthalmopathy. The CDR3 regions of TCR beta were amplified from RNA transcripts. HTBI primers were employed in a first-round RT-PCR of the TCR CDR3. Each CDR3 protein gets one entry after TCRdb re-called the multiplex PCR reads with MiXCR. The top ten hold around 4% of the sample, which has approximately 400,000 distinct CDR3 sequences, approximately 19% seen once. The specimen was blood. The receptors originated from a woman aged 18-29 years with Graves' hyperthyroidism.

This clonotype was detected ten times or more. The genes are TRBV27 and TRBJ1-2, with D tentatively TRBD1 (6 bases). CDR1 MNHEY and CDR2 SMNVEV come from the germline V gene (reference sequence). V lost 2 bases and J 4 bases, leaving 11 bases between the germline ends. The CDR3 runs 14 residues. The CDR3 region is CASSLRPGAYGYTF. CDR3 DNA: TGTGCCAGCAGTTTACGCCCAGGGGCCTATGGCTACACCTTC.

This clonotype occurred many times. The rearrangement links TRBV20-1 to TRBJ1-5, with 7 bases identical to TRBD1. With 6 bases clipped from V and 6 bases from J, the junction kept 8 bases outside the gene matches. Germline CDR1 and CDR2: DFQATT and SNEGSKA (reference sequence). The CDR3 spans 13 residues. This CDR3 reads CSARQGSGQPQHF. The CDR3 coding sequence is TGCAGTGCCCGACAGGGTTCGGGTCAGCCCCAGCATTTT.

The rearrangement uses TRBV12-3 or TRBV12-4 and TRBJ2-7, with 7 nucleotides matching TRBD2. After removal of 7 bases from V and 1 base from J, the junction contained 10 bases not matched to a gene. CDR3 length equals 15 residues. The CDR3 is CASMNGLGSSYEQYF. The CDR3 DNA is TGTGCCAGCATGAACGGACTAGGTTCTTCCTACGAGCAGTACTTC.

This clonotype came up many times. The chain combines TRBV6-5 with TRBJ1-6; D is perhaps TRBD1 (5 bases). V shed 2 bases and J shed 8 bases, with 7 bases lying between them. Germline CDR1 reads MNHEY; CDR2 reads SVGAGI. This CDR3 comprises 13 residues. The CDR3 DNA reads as TGTGCCAGCAGTTACGGGGGTCATTCACCCCTCCACTTT. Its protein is CASSYGGHSPLHF.